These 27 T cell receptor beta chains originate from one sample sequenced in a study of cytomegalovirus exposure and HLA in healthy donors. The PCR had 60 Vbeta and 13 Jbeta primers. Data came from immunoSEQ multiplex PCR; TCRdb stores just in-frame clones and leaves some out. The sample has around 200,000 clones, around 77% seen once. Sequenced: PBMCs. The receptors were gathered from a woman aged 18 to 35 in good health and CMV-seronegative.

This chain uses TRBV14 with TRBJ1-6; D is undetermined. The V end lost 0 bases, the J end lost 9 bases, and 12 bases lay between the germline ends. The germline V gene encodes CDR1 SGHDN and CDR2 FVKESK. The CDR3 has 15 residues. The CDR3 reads CASSQERLQSSPLHF. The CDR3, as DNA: TGTGCCAGCAGCCAAGAAAGGTTACAGAGTTCACCCCTCCACTTT.

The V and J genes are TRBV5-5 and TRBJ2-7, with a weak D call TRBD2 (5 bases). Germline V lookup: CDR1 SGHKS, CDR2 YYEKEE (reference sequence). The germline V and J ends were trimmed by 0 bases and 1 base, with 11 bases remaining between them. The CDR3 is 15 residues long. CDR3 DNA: TGTGCCAGCAGCTTGGCATCCGGGGAGTCCTACGAGCAGTACTTC. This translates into CASSLASGESYEQYF.

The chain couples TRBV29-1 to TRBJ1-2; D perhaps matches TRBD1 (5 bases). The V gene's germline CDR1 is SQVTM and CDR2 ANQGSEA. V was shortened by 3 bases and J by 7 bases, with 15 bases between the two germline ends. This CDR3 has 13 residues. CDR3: CSVDLQGGGGYTF. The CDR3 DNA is TGCAGCGTTGATTTGCAGGGAGGAGGTGGCTACACCTTC. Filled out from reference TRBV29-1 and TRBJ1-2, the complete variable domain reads SAVISQKPSRDICQRGTSLTIQCQVDSQVTMMFWYRQQPGQSLTLIATANQGSEATYESGFVIDKFPISRPNLTFSTLTVSNMSPEDSSIYLCSVDLQGGGGYTFGSGTRLTVV.

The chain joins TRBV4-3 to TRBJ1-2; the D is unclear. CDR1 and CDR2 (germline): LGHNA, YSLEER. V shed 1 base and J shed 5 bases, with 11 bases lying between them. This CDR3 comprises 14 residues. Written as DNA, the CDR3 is TGCGCCAGCAGCCAAGGAAGGACTGCTTATGGCTACACCTTC. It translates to CASSQGRTAYGYTF.

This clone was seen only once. The CDR3 sequence is CASRRTGATGELFF. CDR3 DNA sequence: TGCGCCAGCAGACGGACAGGGGCAACCGGGGAGCTGTTTTTT. The chain employs TRBV4-3 and TRBJ2-2; 9 bases align to TRBD1. Germline CDR1 is LGHNA and CDR2 is YSLEER. The CDR3 is 14 residues long. V dropped 6 bases and J dropped 5; count of bases not matched to a gene: 4.

Here the CDR3 reads CASSDQQADQPQHF. CDR3 DNA: TGTGCCAGCAGTGATCAACAGGCTGATCAGCCCCAGCATTTT. The gene calls are TRBV6-1 and TRBJ1-5; D may be TRBD1 (5 bases). This CDR3 contains 14 residues. Trimming cost V 3 bases and J 5 bases, with 11 bases left between them. CDR1 is MNHNS, CDR2 SASEGT, per germline.

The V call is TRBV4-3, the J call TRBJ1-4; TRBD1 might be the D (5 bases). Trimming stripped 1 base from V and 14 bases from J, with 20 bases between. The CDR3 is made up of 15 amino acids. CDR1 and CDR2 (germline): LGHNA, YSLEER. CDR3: CASSQGRGPWTSLFF. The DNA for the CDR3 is TGCGCCAGCAGCCAAGGGAGGGGCCCCTGGACTAGTCTGTTTTTT.

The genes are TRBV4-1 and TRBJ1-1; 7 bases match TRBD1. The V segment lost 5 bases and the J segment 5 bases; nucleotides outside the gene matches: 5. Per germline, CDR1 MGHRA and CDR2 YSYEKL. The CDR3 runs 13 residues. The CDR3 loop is CASSSHRGTEAFF. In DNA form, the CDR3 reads TGCGCCAGCAGCTCCCACAGGGGAACTGAAGCTTTCTTT.

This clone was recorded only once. In nucleotides, the CDR3 is TGTGCCAGCAGCTTGGAGGGGGACGAAAAACTGTTTTTT. Protein sequence: CASSLEGDEKLFF. The V and J genes are TRBV5-4 and TRBJ1-4; the D gene is possibly TRBD1 (6 bases). This CDR3 region has 13 residues. Germline V CDR1 and CDR2: SGHNT, YYREEE (reference sequence). The V end lost 0 bases, the J end lost 8 bases, and 8 bases lay between the germline ends.

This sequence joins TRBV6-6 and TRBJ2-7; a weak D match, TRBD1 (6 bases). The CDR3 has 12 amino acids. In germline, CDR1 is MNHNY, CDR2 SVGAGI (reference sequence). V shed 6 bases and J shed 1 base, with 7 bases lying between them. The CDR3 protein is CASRQGSYEQYF. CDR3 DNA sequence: TGTGCCAGCAGACAGGGTTCCTACGAGCAGTACTTC.

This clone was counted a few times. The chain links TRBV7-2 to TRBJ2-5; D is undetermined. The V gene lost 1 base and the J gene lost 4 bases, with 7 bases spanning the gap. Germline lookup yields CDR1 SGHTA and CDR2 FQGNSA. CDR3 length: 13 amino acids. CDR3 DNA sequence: TGTGCCAGCAGCTTAGGCCAGGTAGAGACCCAGTACTTC. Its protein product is CASSLGQVETQYF.

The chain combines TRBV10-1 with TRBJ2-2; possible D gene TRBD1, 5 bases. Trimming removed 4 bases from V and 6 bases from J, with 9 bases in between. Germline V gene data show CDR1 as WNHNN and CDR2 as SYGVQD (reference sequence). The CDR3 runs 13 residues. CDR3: CASSGTWSGELFF. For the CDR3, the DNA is TGCGCCAGCAGTGGGACATGGTCCGGGGAGCTGTTTTTT.

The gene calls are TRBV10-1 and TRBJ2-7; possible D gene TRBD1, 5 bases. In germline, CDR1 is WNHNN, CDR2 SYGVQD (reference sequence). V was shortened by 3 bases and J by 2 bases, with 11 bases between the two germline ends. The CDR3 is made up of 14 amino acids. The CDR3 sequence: CASSDRVQPYEQYF. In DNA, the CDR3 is TGCGCCAGCAGTGACAGGGTCCAGCCCTACGAGCAGTACTTC.

In nucleotides, the CDR3 is TGTGCCAGCAGCCAACAAGCGGGGGAAGAAGAGACCCAGTACTTC. Protein sequence: CASSQQAGEEETQYF. J is TRBJ2-5 and V is TRBV4-2, with TRBD2 matching 8 bases. The CDR3 consists of 15 residues. CDR1 is LGHNA, CDR2 YNFKEQ, per germline. J lost 3 bases, V lost 2 bases, and 5 bases had no gene match.

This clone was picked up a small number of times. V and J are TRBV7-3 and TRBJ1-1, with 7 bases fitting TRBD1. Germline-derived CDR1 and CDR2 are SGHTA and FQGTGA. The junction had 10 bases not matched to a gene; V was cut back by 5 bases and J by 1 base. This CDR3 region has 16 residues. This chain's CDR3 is CASSPRAGQPNTEAFF. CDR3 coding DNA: TGTGCCAGCAGCCCCCGGGCGGGACAGCCGAACACTGAAGCTTTCTTT.

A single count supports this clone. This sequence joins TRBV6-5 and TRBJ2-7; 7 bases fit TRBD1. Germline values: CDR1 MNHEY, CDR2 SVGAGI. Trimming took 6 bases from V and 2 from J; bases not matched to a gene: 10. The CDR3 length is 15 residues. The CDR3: CASRSPGQWTYEQYF. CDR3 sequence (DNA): TGTGCCAGCAGATCTCCGGGACAGTGGACCTACGAGCAGTACTTC.

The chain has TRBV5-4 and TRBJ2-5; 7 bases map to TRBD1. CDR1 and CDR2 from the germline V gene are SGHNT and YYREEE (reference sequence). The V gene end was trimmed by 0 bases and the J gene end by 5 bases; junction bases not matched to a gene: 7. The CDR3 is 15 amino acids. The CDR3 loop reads CASSLDPGGDETQYF. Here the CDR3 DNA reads TGTGCCAGCAGCTTGGACCCAGGGGGAGACGAGACCCAGTACTTC. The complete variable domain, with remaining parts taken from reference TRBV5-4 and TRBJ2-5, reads ETGVTQSPTHLIKTRGQQVTLRCSSQSGHNTVSWYQQALGQGPQFIFQYYREEENGRGNFPPRFSGLQFPNYSSELNVNALELDDSALYLCASSLDPGGDETQYFGPGTRLLVL.

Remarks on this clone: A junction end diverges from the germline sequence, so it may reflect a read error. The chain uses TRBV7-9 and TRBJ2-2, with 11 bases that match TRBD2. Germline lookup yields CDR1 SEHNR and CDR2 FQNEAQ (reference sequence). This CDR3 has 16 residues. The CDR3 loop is CSSSPLAGGNTGELFF. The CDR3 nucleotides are TGTTCCAGCAGCCCTCTAGCGGGAGGCAACACCGGGGAGCTGTTTTTT.

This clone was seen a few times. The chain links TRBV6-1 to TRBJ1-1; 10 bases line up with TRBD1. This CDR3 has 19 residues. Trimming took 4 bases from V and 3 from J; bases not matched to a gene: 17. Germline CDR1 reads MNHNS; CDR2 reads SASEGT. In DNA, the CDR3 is TGTGCCAGCAGTGGGCCGGGACAGGGGACTTGGGATTTTGACACTGAAGCTTTCTTT. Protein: CASSGPGQGTWDFDTEAFF.

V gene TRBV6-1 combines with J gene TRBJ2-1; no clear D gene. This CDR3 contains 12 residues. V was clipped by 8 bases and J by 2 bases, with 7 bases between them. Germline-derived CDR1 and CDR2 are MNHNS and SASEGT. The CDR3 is CASRLAYNEQFF. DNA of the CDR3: TGTGCCAGCCGCCTAGCCTACAATGAGCAGTTCTTC.

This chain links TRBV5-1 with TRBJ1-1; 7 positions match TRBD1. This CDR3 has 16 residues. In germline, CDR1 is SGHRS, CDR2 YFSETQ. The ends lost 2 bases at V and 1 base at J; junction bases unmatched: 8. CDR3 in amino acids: CASSFIQGNKNTEAFF. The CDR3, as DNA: TGCGCCAGCAGCTTCATACAGGGGAACAAGAACACTGAAGCTTTCTTT.

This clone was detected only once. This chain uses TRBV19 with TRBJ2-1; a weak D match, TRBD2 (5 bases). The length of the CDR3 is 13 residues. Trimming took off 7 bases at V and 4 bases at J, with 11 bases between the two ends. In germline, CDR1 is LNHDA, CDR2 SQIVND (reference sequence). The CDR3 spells CASTGISYNEQFF. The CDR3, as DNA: TGTGCCAGTACGGGGATCTCTTACAATGAGCAGTTCTTC.

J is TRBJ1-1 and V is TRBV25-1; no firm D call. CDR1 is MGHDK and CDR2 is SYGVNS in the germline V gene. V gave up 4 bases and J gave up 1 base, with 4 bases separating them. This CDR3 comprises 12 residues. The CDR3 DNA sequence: TGTGCCAGCAGTGCGCGGAACACTGAAGCTTTCTTT. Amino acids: CASSARNTEAFF.

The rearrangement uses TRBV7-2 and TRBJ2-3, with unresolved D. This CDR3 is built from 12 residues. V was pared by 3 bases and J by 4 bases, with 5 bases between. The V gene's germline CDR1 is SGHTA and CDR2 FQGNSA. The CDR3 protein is CASSFSADTQYF. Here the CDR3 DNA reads TGTGCCAGCAGCTTTTCCGCAGATACGCAGTATTTT. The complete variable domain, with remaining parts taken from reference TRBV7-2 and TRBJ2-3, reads GAGVSQSPSNKVTEKGKDVELRCDPISGHTALYWYRQSLGQGLEFLIYFQGNSAPDKSGLPSDRFSAERTGGSVSTLTIQRTQQEDSAVYLCASSFSADTQYFGPGTRLTVL.

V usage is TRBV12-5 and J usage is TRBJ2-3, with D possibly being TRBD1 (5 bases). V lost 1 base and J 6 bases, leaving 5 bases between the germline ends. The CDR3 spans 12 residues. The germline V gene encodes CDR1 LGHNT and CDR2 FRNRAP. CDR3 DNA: TGTGCTAGTGGTTTGGGGGGCGATACGCAGTATTTT. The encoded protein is CASGLGGDTQYF.

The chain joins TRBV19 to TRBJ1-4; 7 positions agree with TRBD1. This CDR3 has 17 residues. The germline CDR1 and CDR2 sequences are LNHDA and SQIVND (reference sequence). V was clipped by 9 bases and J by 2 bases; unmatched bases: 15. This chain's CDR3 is CASTMDRRESTNEKLFF. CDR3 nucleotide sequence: TGTGCCAGCACTATGGACAGGAGGGAGTCCACTAATGAAAAACTGTTTTTT.

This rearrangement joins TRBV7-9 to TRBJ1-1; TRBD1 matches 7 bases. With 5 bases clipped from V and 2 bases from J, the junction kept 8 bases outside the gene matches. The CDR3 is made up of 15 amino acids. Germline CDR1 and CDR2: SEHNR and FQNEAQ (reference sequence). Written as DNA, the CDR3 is TGTGCCAGCAGCCCCCGAGGGACAGTAAACACTGAAGCTTTCTTT. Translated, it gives CASSPRGTVNTEAFF.